Each of the 21 T cell receptor beta chains below was sequenced from the same sample in a study of T-cell memory formation after mild COVID-19. In TCRdb, the 5' RACE reads were re-called with MiXCR into one record per CDR3 protein. The table shows 90,000 to 120,000 distinct CDR3 sequences, with 14% occurring only once. Sequenced material: PBMCs or a T cell subset sorted from them (not recorded which). The source is a man between 18 and 35 years old who had mild COVID-19 (a few samples of this study predate the infection). Cell type and time point are not known.

This sequence joins TRBV6-2 or TRBV6-3 and TRBJ1-1; D is possibly TRBD1 (6 bases). V was trimmed by 8 bases and J by 1 base, leaving 11 bases between them. Germline V gives CDR1 MNHEY, CDR2 SVGEGT. The CDR3 contains 13 residues. CDR3 sequence (DNA): TGTGCCAGCGGATCCAGGGGGAACACTGAAGCTTTCTTT. It specifies CASGSRGNTEAFF.

The J gene is TRBJ1-2, the V gene TRBV4-3, with no clear D. The CDR3 spans 12 residues. Germline V gene sequence: CDR1 LGHNA, CDR2 YSLEER. V lost 0 bases to trimming and J lost 7 bases, with 6 bases between them. CDR3: CASSQDGRGYTF. DNA of the CDR3: TGCGCCAGCAGCCAAGATGGTCGTGGCTACACCTTC.

The CDR3 sequence is CASSFVGWGSYNEQFF. In DNA form, the CDR3 reads TGTGCCAGCAGTTTCGTGGGGTGGGGCAGCTACAATGAGCAGTTCTTC. This chain links TRBV27 with TRBJ2-1, with D perhaps matching TRBD1 (5 bases). Looked up from germline, CDR1 is MNHEY and CDR2 is SMNVEV (reference sequence). V was pared by 3 bases and J by 3 bases, with 15 bases between. The CDR3 is 16 residues long.

The table lists this clonotype with a few counts. The gene calls are TRBV25-1 and TRBJ1-4; D perhaps matches TRBD1 (5 bases). The CDR3 contains 14 residues. Per germline, CDR1 MGHDK and CDR2 SYGVNS. Deletions cut 4 bases from V and 7 bases from J, with 13 bases between. Here the CDR3 reads CASSVRGGFEKLFF. In DNA form, the CDR3 reads TGTGCCAGCAGTGTAAGGGGTGGCTTTGAAAAACTGTTTTTT.

The sample holds a few counts of this clonotype. The chain carries TRBV7-2 and TRBJ2-7; possibly TRBD2 for D (6 bases). The germline CDR1 and CDR2 sequences are SGHTA and FQGNSA. V was clipped by 8 bases and J by 2 bases, with 13 bases between them. The CDR3 spans 13 residues. The CDR3 bases are TGTGCCAGCGCCAGTACGGGGGCCTACGAGCAGTACGTC. Translating gives CASASTGAYEQYV.

The rearrangement uses TRBV20-1 and TRBJ2-2; D is unresolved. Germline V gene data show CDR1 as DFQATT and CDR2 as SNEGSKA (reference sequence). The CDR3 extends over 13 amino acids. V lost 3 bases and J lost 5, with 10 bases in between. The DNA for the CDR3 is TGCAGTGCTAGTCAAGATGTGACCGGGGAGCTGTTTTTT. Translated, it gives CSASQDVTGELFF.

The CDR3 here is CASSRGIEQYF. The CDR3 DNA follows: TGTGCCAGCAGCCGCGGTATCGAGCAGTACTTC. The chain joins TRBV6-2 or TRBV6-3 to TRBJ2-7, with D hard to call. The V gene's germline CDR1 is MNHEY and CDR2 SVGEGT. This CDR3 contains 11 residues. Trimming removed 6 bases at V and 6 bases at J, with 9 bases between.

This clonotype has just a few counts. The chain has TRBV4-3 and TRBJ2-3; TRBD2 matches 8 bases. The germline V gene has CDR1 LGHNA and CDR2 YSLEER. The CDR3 sequence is 15 residues long. Trimming cost V 3 bases and J 3 bases; bases outside gene matches: 5. The CDR3 sequence: CASSQGLGLTDTQYF. The CDR3 DNA reads as TGCGCCAGCAGCCAGGGACTAGGATTAACAGATACGCAGTATTTT.

The chain combines TRBV19 with TRBJ1-1; the D gene is possibly TRBD1 (5 bases). There are 12 residues in the CDR3. Trimming took off 10 bases at V and 2 bases at J, with 11 bases between the two ends. Germline CDR1 and CDR2: LNHDA and SQIVND (reference sequence). Here the CDR3 DNA reads TGTGCCACCGTCCAGGGAAACACTGAAGCTTTCTTT. Protein sequence: CATVQGNTEAFF.

Details on this clonotype: Its ends do not fully match the called genes, so a read error is possible. This chain joins TRBV12-3 or TRBV12-4 and TRBJ2-3; D is perhaps TRBD2 (6 bases). The CDR3 totals 14 residues. The CDR3 is CASSLGGRADTKYF. The CDR3 DNA sequence: TGTGCCAGCAGTTTGGGAGGCAGGGCGGATACGAAGTATTTT.

V and J are TRBV9 and TRBJ2-7; D ambiguous. This CDR3 spans 13 amino acids. CDR1 is SGDLS and CDR2 is YYNGEE in the germline V gene. The germline V and J ends were trimmed by 1 base and 5 bases, with 10 bases remaining between them. CDR3 bases: TGTGCCAGCAGCGTACCTCCGGACCACGAGCAGTACTTC. This gives the protein CASSVPPDHEQYF.

This clonotype was seen more than once but under ten times. The CDR3 nucleotides are TGTGCCAGCAGCGTCCCGGCTGCCGGGCACTATGGCTACACCTTC. It yields the protein CASSVPAAGHYGYTF. V and J are TRBV7-9 and TRBJ1-2; D gene ambiguous. Trimming took off 5 bases at V and 3 bases at J, with 16 bases between the two ends. Germline assignment: CDR1 SEHNR and CDR2 FQNEAQ (reference sequence). The CDR3 loop spans 15 amino acids.

This clonotype was counted between two and nine times. The chain couples TRBV6-5 to TRBJ1-3, with D perhaps matching TRBD1 (5 bases). The V and J ends lost 6 bases and 2 bases respectively, with 14 bases between them. Germline CDR1 is MNHEY and CDR2 is SVGAGI. This CDR3 is 15 amino acids long. This CDR3 reads CASSLRGFTGNTIYF. The CDR3 DNA is TGTGCCAGCAGCCTTCGGGGCTTCACTGGAAACACCATATATTTT.

A note on this clonotype: A much larger clone is a single base away; this may be a read error. The V and J genes are TRBV7-6 and TRBJ1-1; D is ambiguous. Trimming took 5 bases from V and 0 from J, leaving 13 bases between them. This CDR3 spans 15 amino acids. Germline CDR1 SGHVS, CDR2 FNYEAQ. The CDR3 loop reads CASSPGSSMNTEAFF. The DNA of the CDR3 is TGTGCCAGCAGCCCGGGGTCCTCCATGAACACTGAAGCTTTCTTT.

The chain combines TRBV27 with TRBJ1-6, with D unclear. The CDR3 loop spans 14 amino acids. Trimming removed 6 bases at V and 5 bases at J, with 11 bases between. Germline lookup yields CDR1 MNHEY and CDR2 SMNVEV (reference sequence). The CDR3 here is CASRTPAHNSPLHF. CDR3 bases: TGTGCCAGCAGGACGCCTGCTCATAATTCACCCCTCCACTTT.

The CDR3 DNA reads TGCAGCGTTGATTCGTGGGCGGGGGGATCGCAGTATTTT. Its translation is CSVDSWAGGSQYF. The chain employs TRBV29-1 and TRBJ2-3; TRBD2 aligns across 8 bases. The trim removed 3 bases at V and 10 bases at J, leaving 9 bases unmatched. The length of the CDR3 is 13 residues. CDR1 SQVTM and CDR2 ANQGSEA come from the germline V gene.

This clonotype was counted only a few times. V usage is TRBV6-2 or TRBV6-3 and J usage is TRBJ2-7; TRBD1 matches at 11 bases. Trimming cost V 2 bases and J 4 bases; bases outside gene matches: 4. The CDR3 has 15 amino acids. Germline V lookup: CDR1 MNHEY, CDR2 SVGEGT. CDR3 nucleotides: TGTGCCAGCAGTTACGGGACAGGGGGACGGTACGAGCAGTACGTC. Encoded protein: CASSYGTGGRYEQYV.

This clonotype was detected many times. This chain joins TRBV12-3 or TRBV12-4 and TRBJ2-1; no clear D gene. The CDR3 consists of 12 residues. V was shortened by 3 bases and J by 7 bases, with 7 bases between the two germline ends. CDR3 residues: CASSFPGNEQFF. CDR3 nucleotide sequence: TGTGCCAGCAGTTTCCCCGGGAATGAGCAGTTCTTC.

The chain carries TRBV6-6 and TRBJ2-3; no definite D call. Germline loops: CDR1 MNHNY, CDR2 SVGAGI (reference sequence). This CDR3 comprises 12 residues. V lost 6 bases and J 4 bases, leaving 8 bases between the germline ends. CDR3 DNA: TGTGCCAGCAGCGAAGGCCCAGATACGCAGTATTTT. The encoded protein is CASSEGPDTQYF.

The rearrangement joins TRBV7-2 to TRBJ2-1; D is undetermined. V was clipped by 1 base and J by 0 bases, with 4 bases between them. Germline CDR1 is SGHTA and CDR2 is FQGNSA. The CDR3 covers 14 residues. CDR3 nucleotides: TGTGCCAGCAGCTTAGGAACCTCCTACAATGAGCAGTTCTTC. Translating it yields CASSLGTSYNEQFF. The whole variable domain, remainder taken from reference TRBV7-2 and TRBJ2-1, is GAGVSQSPSNKVTEKGKDVELRCDPISGHTALYWYRQSLGQGLEFLIYFQGNSAPDKSGLPSDRFSAERTGGSVSTLTIQRTQQEDSAVYLCASSLGTSYNEQFFGPGTRLTVL.

This clonotype was counted at least ten times. V is TRBV6-5 and J is TRBJ2-7, with D maybe TRBD1 (6 bases). The CDR3 has 13 residues. Germline CDR1 and CDR2: MNHEY and SVGAGI. Trimming shortened V by 4 bases and J by 1 base, and 8 bases separated the two germline ends. The CDR3 protein is CASSSDSSYEQYF. The CDR3 coding sequence is TGTGCCAGCAGTTCGGACAGTTCCTACGAGCAGTACTTC.